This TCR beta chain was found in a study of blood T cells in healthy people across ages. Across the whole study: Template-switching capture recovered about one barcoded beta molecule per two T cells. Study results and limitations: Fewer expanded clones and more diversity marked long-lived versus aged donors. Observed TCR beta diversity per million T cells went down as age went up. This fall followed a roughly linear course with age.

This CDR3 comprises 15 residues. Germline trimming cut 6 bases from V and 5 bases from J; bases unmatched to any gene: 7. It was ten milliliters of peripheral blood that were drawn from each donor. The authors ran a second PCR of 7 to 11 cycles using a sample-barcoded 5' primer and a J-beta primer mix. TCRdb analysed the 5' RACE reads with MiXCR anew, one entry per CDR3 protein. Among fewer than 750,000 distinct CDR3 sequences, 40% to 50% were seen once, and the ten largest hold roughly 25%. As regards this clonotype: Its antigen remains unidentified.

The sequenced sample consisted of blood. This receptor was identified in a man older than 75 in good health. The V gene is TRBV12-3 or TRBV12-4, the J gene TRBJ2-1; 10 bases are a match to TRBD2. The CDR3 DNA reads TGTGCCAGCAGAGAACTAGCGGGGAGTCACAATGAGCAGTTCTTC. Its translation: CASRELAGSHNEQFF.